Included here is one TCR beta chain sequence, with context. What it binds is not known. TCRdb reanalysed the 5' RACE reads using MiXCR and keeps one entry per CDR3 protein. Here the sample spans 1.5 million to 2 million distinct CDR3 sequences, 32% being singletons. Every sampled donor was Caucasian and healthy. This specimen comes from a study of identical twins. Germline CDR1 and CDR2: SGHRS and YFSETQ. V lost 4 bases, J lost 4 bases, and 10 bases stayed unmatched. The CDR3 is made up of 17 amino acids. Overall study findings and caveats: Sequences that were out-of-frame, alpha and twin-shared displayed an excess of low generation probability. Potential partial confounding of zero-insertion analyses by invariant MAIT and iNKT cells was noted.

This receptor was obtained from a newborn girl in good health. The sample comprised cord blood. V usage is TRBV5-1 and J usage is TRBJ2-1; 11 bases agree with TRBD2. The CDR3 DNA reads TGCGCCAGCAGCAAAAGGGGGACTAGCGGCTCTTACAATGAGCAGTTCTTC. As protein: CASSKRGTSGSYNEQFF.